These T cell receptor beta chains were read from a single sample in a study of shared clonotypes between healthy human individuals. Libraries were prepared by immunoSEQ multiplex PCR; TCRdb keeps only in-frame clonotypes and omits some of them. Among about 380,000 clones listed, approximately 97% were seen once. Specimen: memory CD8+ T cells sorted from blood. Every receptor here comes from a man aged 25-45 years in good health. Both conserved end residues are part of each CDR3.

TRBJ2-5	TRBV10-3	CAIRDQETQYF
TRBJ2-1	TRBV7-2	CASSSGSSYNEQFF
TRBJ1-2	TRBV18	CASSPGTALYGYTF
TRBJ1-2	TRBV2	CASSEDEGYYGYTF
TRBJ2-5	TRBV5-1	CASSPGGSETQYF
TRBJ2-7	TRBV30	CAWSSTGPISYEQYF
TRBJ1-3	TRBV29-1	CSAEGRFGNTIYF
TRBJ2-1	TRBV4-1	CASSQDRTGDEQFF
TRBJ2-7	TRBV12-5	CASGLMAGSAYEQYF
TRBJ2-6	TRBV2	CASCRGGANVLTF
TRBJ2-6	TRBV2	CASSDQGSGANVLTF
TRBJ1-1	TRBV18	CASSPPTGIMNTEAFF
TRBJ2-7	TRBV30	CAWSKDRGLDEQYF
TRBJ2-7	TRBV15	CATSRVTGGEQYF
TRBJ1-5	TRBV2	CASSVRGGQPQHF
TRBJ2-1	TRBV27	CASSMTSGSSYNEQFF
TRBJ2-3	TRBV28	CASRGVQRLAGTDTQYF
TRBJ2-7	TRBV5-4	CASSLEGARPYEQYF
TRBJ1-1	TRBV7-2	CASSPRGNTEAFF
TRBJ2-3	TRBV28	CASSPTRDRSTDTQYF
TRBJ2-5	TRBV10-2	CASSEPLDYFGETQYF
TRBJ1-4	TRBV5-1	CASSLAGRAGEKLFF
TRBJ2-7	TRBV11-2	CASSPGASGDSYEQYF
TRBJ2-7	TRBV6-5	CASSYGASGGYEQYF
TRBJ2-1	TRBV30	CAGDLSSYNEQFF
TRBJ2-2	TRBV5-4	CASSEAGRGGELFF
TRBJ2-2	TRBV7-9	CASSPQGGIGTGELFF
TRBJ2-6	TRBV10-3	CAISEYHSGANVLTF
TRBJ1-1	TRBV6-5	CASSRGQSEAFF
TRBJ1-2	TRBV5-1	CASSLRAGGDYGYTF
TRBJ2-1	TRBV6-6	CASSYLAGGPYNEQFF
TRBJ1-5	TRBV5-6	CASRRTGEWNQPQHF
TRBJ2-1	TRBV27	CASRMIGGAGEQFF
TRBJ2-1	TRBV11-2	CASSLEPGGYNEQFF
TRBJ2-7	TRBV27	CASSFGQYYEQYF
TRBJ2-6	TRBV11-2	CASSLGLYSGANVLTF
TRBJ2-3	TRBV2	CASSDWQQDTDTQYF
TRBJ2-3	TRBV6-6	CASSSYTGTDTQYF
TRBJ2-2	TRBV7-2	CASSLLNTGELFF
TRBJ2-2	TRBV30	CAWSGVGRTGELFF
TRBJ1-2	TRBV19	CASSIDGTYGYTF
TRBJ2-2	TRBV30	CAVGTGLAVTGELFF
TRBJ1-5	TRBV28	CASSLSGGLGQPQHF
TRBJ2-7	TRBV27	CASSLKSSGRVQYF
TRBJ2-1	TRBV4-1	CASRTLAGVGEQFF
TRBJ1-3	TRBV7-9	CASSDRGNTIYF
TRBJ1-2	TRBV10-2	CASSESRGHYGYTF
TRBJ1-2	TRBV7-9	CASSSLQGSYGYTF
TRBJ2-1	TRBV7-9	CASSLVGREGLYNEQFF
TRBJ1-1	TRBV7-8	CASSLGTGGNTEAFF
TRBJ1-4	TRBV15	CATSTGGVTNEKLFF
TRBJ1-1	TRBV18	CASSLTPNTEAFF